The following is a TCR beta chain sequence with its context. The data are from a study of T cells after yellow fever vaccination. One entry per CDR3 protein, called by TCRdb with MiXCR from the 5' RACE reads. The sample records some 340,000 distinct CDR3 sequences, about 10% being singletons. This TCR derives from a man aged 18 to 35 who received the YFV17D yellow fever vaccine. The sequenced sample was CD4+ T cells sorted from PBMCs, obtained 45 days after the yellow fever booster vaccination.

The chain's CDR3 is CASSGREVYGYTF. The CDR3 DNA is TGTGCCAGCAGCGGCCGTGAAGTCTATGGCTACACCTTC. The chain links TRBV9 to TRBJ1-2; D is uncertain. V lost 3 bases and J lost 4, with 10 bases in between. CDR1 is SGDLS, CDR2 YYNGEE, per germline. The length of the CDR3 is 13 residues.